This T cell receptor (beta chain) was identified during a study of cytomegalovirus exposure and HLA in healthy donors. Study results and limitations: Whilst most TCR sequences proved rare, a subset of public TCRs occurred across many donors. Based on reports, TCR beta sequences accurately predicted HLA-A and HLA-B alleles for most subjects. Previous analysis showed most TCR beta V segments were productive about 90% or about 30% of the time.

About this clone: Its antigen is currently unknown.

Amplification used 60 Vbeta primers and 13 Jbeta primers. The authors' processing: A follow-up analysis tallied approximately 85 million unique TCR beta chains, roughly 9.9 million shared. Sequencing was performed with immunoSEQ multiplex PCR; in TCRdb, only in-frame clones are kept and a portion is missing. The V and J calls and clone size were taken over from that table, and D and trimming were inferred from the DNA. The table shows 110,000 to 150,000 clones, with about 70% occurring only once. Looked up from germline, CDR1 is SGHNT and CDR2 is YYREEE (reference sequence). The V gene lost 4 bases and the J gene lost 4 bases, with 16 bases spanning the gap. The CDR3 is 15 residues long.

Specimen: PBMCs. The chain recombines TRBV5-4 with TRBJ2-3, with D hard to call. The clonotype originates from a woman between 40 and 50 years old in good health and CMV-seronegative. CDR3 nucleotides: TGTGCCAGCAGCCCCCCGGAGATCGGTCCAGATACGCAGTATTTT. Protein product: CASSPPEIGPDTQYF.